A selection of T cell receptor beta chains follows, all from one sample in a study of PD-1 blockade in classical Hodgkin lymphoma. Profiling relied on immunoSEQ multiplex PCR, and the TCRdb table lists in-frame clones only, not all of them. The table records about 43,000 clones, roughly three quarters of them present only once. Specimen: peripheral blood mononuclear cells (PBMCs), collected before the second cycle of nivolumab. These receptors were collected from a human donor with classical Hodgkin lymphoma. CDR3s include the opening cysteine and the closing phenylalanine or tryptophan. A D gene is named only where the DNA matches it firmly. Size is stated for part of the rows, as once, few or many counts, or as a class when the clone is expanded.

v_gene,j_gene,d_gene,abundance,CDR3aa,CDR3nt
TRBV11-2,TRBJ1-5,.,.,CASSLEGGNSNQPQHF,TGTGCCAGCAGCTTAGAGGGAGGGAATAGCAATCAGCCCCAGCATTTT
TRBV28,TRBJ2-7,TRBD1,.,CASTRQGTYEQYF,TGTGCCAGCACCAGACAGGGGACCTACGAGCAGTACTTC
TRBV5-1,TRBJ2-3,.,.,CASSLEADTQYF,TGCGCCAGCAGCTTGGAAGCAGATACGCAGTATTTT
TRBV27,TRBJ1-3,.,.,CASSFWRGRGLGGNTIYF,TGTGCCAGCAGTTTCTGGAGGGGACGAGGTCTGGGGGGAAACACCATATATTTT
TRBV5-6,TRBJ2-5,TRBD1,.,CASSLGGQGETQYF,TGTGCCAGCAGCTTGGGGGGACAGGGTGAGACCCAGTACTTC
TRBV6-1,TRBJ1-5,.,few,CASSQRGGQPQHF,TGTGCCAGCAGCCAGAGGGGAGGGCAGCCCCAGCATTTT
TRBV10-3,TRBJ2-1,.,.,CAFHDESNGQFF,TGTGCCTTCCACGATGAGAGTAATGGGCAGTTCTTC
TRBV5-1,TRBJ2-7,.,.,CASRPNLGPYLEQYF,TGCGCCAGCAGACCGAATTTGGGCCCCTACCTAGAGCAGTACTTC
TRBV30,TRBJ1-5,TRBD1,.,CAWSVRQGGNQPQHF,TGTGCCTGGAGTGTGAGACAGGGGGGGAATCAGCCCCAGCATTTT
TRBV7-2,TRBJ2-2,.,once,CASSFPGWNTGELFF,TGTGCCAGCAGCTTTCCGGGTTGGAACACCGGGGAGCTGTTTTTT
TRBV25-1,TRBJ2-1,TRBD2,few,CASSEFSGREGRGEQFF,TGTGCCAGCAGTGAATTTTCGGGGCGGGAGGGCAGGGGTGAGCAGTTCTTC
TRBV7-9,TRBJ2-7,TRBD2,.,CARTAGGTYEQYF,TGTGCCAGAACGGCGGGAGGAACCTACGAGCAGTACTTC
TRBV30,TRBJ2-1,TRBD2,.,CAWLGTSGSYNEQFF,TGTGCCTGGCTTGGGACTAGCGGGAGTTACAATGAGCAGTTCTTC
TRBV11-2,TRBJ2-1,.,few,CASSSGAEQFF,TGTGCCAGCAGCTCCGGTGCGGAGCAGTTCTTC
TRBV30,TRBJ2-7,.,.,CALLVDHEQYF,TGTGCTTTGCTAGTAGACCACGAGCAGTACTTC
TRBV4-3,TRBJ2-4,TRBD1,many,CASSQDSWTGTLAKNIQYF,TGCGCCAGCAGCCAAGATTCGTGGACAGGGACTCTAGCCAAAAACATTCAGTACTTC
TRBV6-5,TRBJ2-7,.,.,CASSYGSGSSYEQYF,TGTGCCAGCAGTTACGGTAGCGGCAGCTCCTACGAGCAGTACTTC
TRBV10-3,TRBJ2-7,TRBD2,few,CAISVERGTYEQYF,TGTGCCATCAGTGTTGAGCGGGGGACCTACGAGCAGTACTTC
TRBV18,TRBJ1-2,.,once,CASSAMLEGTTGGYTF,TGTGCCAGCTCCGCCATGTTAGAGGGGACCACGGGTGGCTACACCTTC
TRBV6-5,TRBJ1-1,.,.,CASSYSSWSEAFF,TGTGCCAGCAGTTACTCGAGCTGGAGTGAAGCTTTCTTT
TRBV7-2,TRBJ1-5,.,.,CASSLEQGFGGPQHF,TGTGCCAGCAGCTTAGAACAGGGATTTGGGGGGCCCCAGCATTTT
TRBV6-6,TRBJ1-1,.,once,CASSYEGKTEAFF,TGTGCCAGCAGTTACGAGGGTAAAACTGAAGCTTTCTTT
TRBV6-5,TRBJ1-2,TRBD1,once,CASSYSGTDFSYGYTF,TGTGCCAGCAGTTACTCGGGGACAGATTTTAGTTATGGCTACACCTTC
TRBV27,TRBJ2-2,TRBD2,.,CASSLIGLAGGPNTGELFF,TGTGCCAGCAGTTTAATCGGACTAGCGGGAGGGCCGAACACCGGGGAGCTGTTTTTT
TRBV4-2,TRBJ1-4,.,.,CASSQDGRNEKLFF,TGTGCCAGCAGCCAAGATGGGAGAAATGAAAAACTGTTTTTT
TRBV19,TRBJ2-6,.,.,CASSIGASGANVLTF,TGTGCCAGTAGTATTGGGGCCTCTGGGGCCAACGTCCTGACTTTC
TRBV7-9,TRBJ1-6,.,few,CASSLGGGLSSYNSPLHF,TGTGCCAGCAGCTTAGGTGGCGGTCTAAGCTCCTATAATTCACCCCTCCACTTT
TRBV6-5,TRBJ1-5,.,.,CASSYRGRDQPQHF,TGTGCCAGCAGTTATAGAGGAAGAGATCAGCCCCAGCATTTT
TRBV6-6,TRBJ2-7,.,.,CASSGLRGNYEQYF,TGTGCCAGCAGTGGCCTTCGGGGGAACTACGAGCAGTACTTC
TRBV27,TRBJ1-2,TRBD1,.,CASFGTGHGYTF,TGTGCCAGCTTCGGGACAGGACATGGCTACACCTTC
TRBV28,TRBJ1-2,.,few,CASSSGGRYGYTF,TGTGCCAGCAGTTCGGGGGGTCGGTATGGCTACACCTTC
TRBV4-3,TRBJ1-4,.,.,CASSQDQTENEKLFF,TGCGCCAGCAGCCAAGATCAAACGGAAAATGAAAAACTGTTTTTT
TRBV19,TRBJ1-5,.,.,CASSTGLGSNQPQHF,TGTGCCAGTAGTACGGGGTTGGGGAGCAATCAGCCCCAGCATTTT
TRBV9,TRBJ2-2,.,.,CASSGEQGTGELFF,TGTGCCAGCAGCGGCGAACAGGGAACCGGGGAGCTGTTTTTT
TRBV27,TRBJ1-5,.,.,CASSFNPPNYQPQHF,TGTGCCAGCAGTTTCAACCCTCCTAACTATCAGCCCCAGCATTTT
TRBV7-2,TRBJ1-2,TRBD1,.,CASSLARGRGYTF,TGTGCCAGCAGCTTAGCAAGGGGGCGCGGCTACACCTTC
TRBV14,TRBJ1-4,.,once,CASSQVPSMPGRLGFEKLFF,TGTGCCAGCAGCCAAGTCCCTTCGATGCCAGGCCGTCTGGGCTTTGAAAAACTGTTTTTT
TRBV5-4,TRBJ1-3,.,.,CASSQKQGRAGNTIYF,TGTGCCAGCAGCCAGAAACAGGGCCGCGCTGGAAACACCATATATTTT
TRBV19,TRBJ1-1,TRBD1,.,CASSPKGQLNTEAFF,TGTGCCAGTAGTCCCAAGGGACAGCTGAACACTGAAGCTTTCTTT
TRBV7-9,TRBJ1-2,.,.,CASSLETRQKGSYTF,TGTGCCAGCAGCTTAGAGACCCGACAGAAGGGTAGCTACACCTTC
TRBV30,TRBJ2-1,.,.,CAWTGGQNHEQFF,TGTGCCTGGACCGGAGGACAGAACCATGAGCAGTTCTTC
TRBV27,TRBJ2-2,TRBD2,once,CASRTWGLANTGELFF,TGTGCCAGCAGAACGTGGGGACTAGCGAACACCGGGGAGCTGTTTTTT
TRBV4-3,TRBJ2-1,TRBD2,.,CASSQASSGTAYNEQFF,TGCGCCAGCAGCCAAGCTAGTAGCGGGACCGCCTACAATGAGCAGTTCTTC
TRBV7-8,TRBJ1-2,TRBD1,.,CASSSDRPYGYTF,TGTGCCAGCAGCTCGGACAGGCCTTATGGCTACACCTTC